Presented here are 25 T cell receptor beta chains from one specimen sequenced in a study of identical twins. Each CDR3 protein gets one entry after TCRdb re-called the 5' RACE reads with MiXCR. The repertoire consists of around 450,000 distinct CDR3 sequences, with 14% occurring once and the leading ten covering around 0.52%. The same specimen was also included in a second study, on yellow fever vaccine responses in identical twins.

The sample consisted of CD4+ T cells sorted from blood. The receptors derive from a woman aged 18-30 years in good health.

The count of this clonotype is one. Germline and junction disagree at one end, which may indicate a read error. J is TRBJ2-1 and V is TRBV20-1, with 7 nucleotides matching TRBD2. In germline, CDR1 is DFQATT, CDR2 SNEGSKA (reference sequence). The CDR3 is 16 residues long. The CDR3 coding sequence is TGCTGTGCTAGGGGTAGCGGGTATAGCTCCTACAATGAGCAGTTCTTC. It specifies CCARGSGYSSYNEQFF.

This clonotype has a handful of counts. This rearrangement joins TRBV2 to TRBJ2-2; D ambiguous. Germline-derived CDR1 and CDR2 are SNHLY and FYNNEI. This CDR3 comprises 13 residues. Trimming pared 6 bases from V and 6 bases from J, leaving 11 bases between. The CDR3 region is CASSLDVSGELFF. In DNA, the CDR3 is TGTGCCAGCAGCTTGGACGTCTCCGGGGAGCTGTTTTTT.

There are many counts of this clonotype. This rearrangement joins TRBV29-1 to TRBJ2-7; D is unclear. The CDR3 sequence is 13 residues long. Per germline, CDR1 SQVTM and CDR2 ANQGSEA. With 4 bases removed from V and 7 bases from J, the gap between germline ends came to 17 bases. The CDR3 DNA reads as TGCAGCGTTGTATCCTCTTTCTCAAGGGAGCAGTACTTC. Encoded protein: CSVVSSFSREQYF.

This clonotype was seen at least ten times. The V gene is TRBV7-2, the J gene TRBJ2-1; 7 positions match TRBD2. Germline values: CDR1 SGHTA, CDR2 FQGNSA. J lost 2 bases, V lost 0 bases, and 1 base had no gene match. This CDR3 spans 15 amino acids. CDR3 in amino acids: CASSLAGGTYNEQFF. Here the CDR3 DNA reads TGTGCCAGCAGCTTAGCGGGGGGGACCTACAATGAGCAGTTCTTC.

This clonotype appeared many times. The chain is built from TRBV5-1 and TRBJ2-3; D remains ambiguous. CDR3 length: 15 amino acids. Germline V gene sequence: CDR1 SGHRS, CDR2 YFSETQ. The V end lost 3 bases, the J end lost 2 bases, and 13 bases lay between the germline ends. CDR3 nucleotide sequence: TGCGCCAGCAGCTACCAGACCCAGGCCACAGATACGCAGTATTTT. It codes for CASSYQTQATDTQYF.

This clonotype was counted only a few times. The chain combines TRBV5-1 with TRBJ2-7; D tentatively fits TRBD1 or TRBD2 (6 bases each). The CDR3 length is 13 residues. CDR1 and CDR2 from the germline V gene are SGHRS and YFSETQ. V was pared by 0 bases and J by 7 bases, with 11 bases between. The CDR3 here is CASSLDQGREQYF. The CDR3 coding sequence is TGCGCCAGCAGCTTGGATCAGGGGAGGGAGCAGTACTTC.

The table lists this clonotype with many counts. V gene TRBV12-3 or TRBV12-4 combines with J gene TRBJ2-2; 8 bases are shared with TRBD2. The CDR3 has 17 amino acids. Trimming removed 7 bases from V and 0 bases from J; junction bases left unmatched: 10. The CDR3 region is CASKNGRGAANTGELFF. Here the CDR3 DNA reads TGTGCCAGCAAAAATGGGCGGGGGGCTGCGAACACCGGGGAGCTGTTTTTT.

This chain joins TRBV3-1 and TRBJ2-3; D is perhaps TRBD1 or TRBD2 (5 bases each). Germline V gene sequence: CDR1 LGHDT, CDR2 YNNKEL (reference sequence). The CDR3 totals 17 residues. Trimming shortened V by 1 base and J by 2 bases, and 16 bases separated the two germline ends. The CDR3 DNA reads as TGTGCCAGCAGCCAAGGCTCCCGGGGCTATCACACAGATACGCAGTATTTT. This gives the protein CASSQGSRGYHTDTQYF.

The rearrangement links TRBV10-2 to TRBJ2-5, with 13 positions matching TRBD2. There are 17 residues in the CDR3. After removal of 6 bases from V and 5 bases from J, the junction contained 12 bases not matched to a gene. Germline-derived CDR1 and CDR2 are WSHSY and SAAADI. This CDR3 reads CASRGTSGNLGKETQYF. The CDR3 bases are TGCGCCAGCAGAGGGACTAGCGGGAACCTCGGGAAGGAGACCCAGTACTTC.

This clonotype came up a few times. The chain carries TRBV20-1 and TRBJ2-6; the D is unclear. V lost 5 bases, J lost 0 bases, and 8 bases lay in between. The CDR3 contains 14 residues. Germline V lookup: CDR1 DFQATT, CDR2 SNEGSKA (reference sequence). The DNA for the CDR3 is TGCAGTGCTCCACCTCGCTCTGGGGCCAACGTCCTGACTTTC. Its protein is CSAPPRSGANVLTF.

Only a few counts were recorded for this clonotype. This chain uses TRBV7-9 with TRBJ2-1; D unclear. The V gene's germline CDR1 is SEHNR and CDR2 FQNEAQ (reference sequence). Trimming cost V 5 bases and J 9 bases, with 17 bases left between them. The length of the CDR3 is 14 residues. CDR3 nucleotides: TGTGCCAGCAGCGAACTGCGGAGCTCGGGTGAGCAGTTCTTC. Its protein is CASSELRSSGEQFF.

J is TRBJ1-6 and V is TRBV4-1; D is ambiguous. The ends were cut back, 1 base at V and 7 bases at J, with 14 bases in the middle. Looked up from germline, CDR1 is MGHRA and CDR2 is YSYEKL. CDR3 length: 16 residues. The CDR3 nucleotides are TGCGCCAGCAGCCAAGGACCGCCAGAGAGGAATTCACCCCTCCACTTT. This codes for CASSQGPPERNSPLHF.

V is TRBV20-1 and J is TRBJ2-1, with 9 bases matching TRBD2. The CDR3 is 17 amino acids. V lost 1 base to trimming and J lost 3 bases; unmatched junction nucleotides: 10. Looked up from germline, CDR1 is DFQATT and CDR2 is SNEGSKA (reference sequence). CDR3 protein: CSARVPLKREDYNEQFF. For the CDR3, the DNA is TGCAGTGCTAGAGTGCCCCTAAAGCGGGAGGACTACAATGAGCAGTTCTTC.

This clonotype occurred a few times. The chain combines TRBV2 with TRBJ2-5; possible D gene TRBD1, 5 bases. Deletions cut 7 bases from V and 3 bases from J, with 9 bases between. Looked up from germline, CDR1 is SNHLY and CDR2 is FYNNEI. The CDR3 runs to 12 residues. The CDR3 protein is CASTAGKETQYF. The CDR3 nucleotides read TGTGCCAGCACGGCAGGGAAAGAGACCCAGTACTTC.

The rearrangement uses TRBV20-1 and TRBJ2-5; 11 nucleotides agree with TRBD2. J gave up 7 bases and V 8 bases, and 12 bases lay outside the gene matches. Germline CDR1 reads DFQATT; CDR2 reads SNEGSKA (reference sequence). The length of the CDR3 is 14 residues. In DNA form, the CDR3 reads TGCAGTTTGCTTAGCGGGGGGGCTCTAGGGACCCAGTACTTC. Translation gives CSLLSGGALGTQYF.

This clonotype was counted at least ten times. V gene TRBV4-3 combines with J gene TRBJ2-7; tentative D call: TRBD2 (6 bases). The CDR3 loop spans 19 amino acids. V dropped 0 bases and J dropped 2 bases, with 23 bases sitting between them. CDR1 LGHNA and CDR2 YSLEER come from the germline V gene. This CDR3 reads CASSQDLNSNGGRAYEQYF. CDR3 bases: TGCGCCAGCAGCCAAGATCTAAATTCGAATGGGGGGAGAGCCTACGAGCAGTACTTC.

At least ten counts were recorded for this clonotype. J is TRBJ1-6 and V is TRBV5-1, with 7 bases fitting TRBD1. The V and J ends lost 4 bases and 7 bases, in that order; junction bases with no gene match: 8. CDR1 is SGHRS, CDR2 YFSETQ, per germline. This CDR3 region has 15 residues. CDR3 loop: CASSLDGTANSPLHF. Here the CDR3 DNA reads TGCGCCAGCAGCCTAGACGGGACAGCAAATTCACCCCTCCACTTT.

The table lists this clonotype with a few counts. V usage is TRBV27 and J usage is TRBJ2-2; D is unresolved. V gave up 2 bases and J gave up 2 bases, with 15 bases separating them. CDR1 and CDR2 (germline): MNHEY, SMNVEV (reference sequence). The CDR3 totals 17 residues. The DNA of the CDR3 is TGTGCCAGCAGTTTAGGCCCCCCGGGCCTTAACACCGGGGAGCTGTTTTTT. Translated: CASSLGPPGLNTGELFF.

This clonotype turned up a few times. This rearrangement joins TRBV20-1 to TRBJ2-3; TRBD2 agrees at 8 bases. The CDR3 is 16 amino acids. Germline loops: CDR1 DFQATT, CDR2 SNEGSKA (reference sequence). V shed 4 bases and J 1 base; nucleotides not matched to a gene: 10. The CDR3 sequence: CSATSERESRTDTQYF. CDR3 bases: TGCAGTGCTACCTCTGAGCGGGAGTCTCGCACAGATACGCAGTATTTT.

This clonotype has more than one count but fewer than ten. The chain uses TRBV5-1 and TRBJ2-2, with TRBD1 matching 9 bases. Per the germline V gene, CDR1 is SGHRS and CDR2 is YFSETQ. V trimming: 4 bases; J trimming: 5 bases; junction bases outside the gene matches: 9. The CDR3 is 16 amino acids. CDR3 region: CASSEGTGRGTGELFF. Written as DNA, the CDR3 is TGCGCCAGCAGCGAAGGGACAGGGAGAGGGACCGGGGAGCTGTTTTTT.

The chain links TRBV18 to TRBJ1-6, with D uncertain. The CDR3 contains 15 residues. Trimming took off 2 bases at V and 8 bases at J, with 13 bases between the two ends. The germline CDR1 and CDR2 sequences are KGHSH and LQKENI. In DNA, the CDR3 is TGTGCCAGCTCACCATGGAAGGGCGGCGATTCACCCCTCCACTTT. Translation: CASSPWKGGDSPLHF.

This clonotype has more than one count but fewer than ten. The chain has TRBV10-3 and TRBJ2-5, with TRBD1 matching 7 bases. V shed 5 bases, J shed 3 bases, and the junction held 9 bases outside the gene matches. The CDR3 runs to 15 residues. Germline-derived CDR1 and CDR2 are ENHRY and SYGVKD. The CDR3 DNA follows: TGTGCCATCAGTCCTGGGACAGATCCCAAAGAGACCCAGTACTTC. Amino acids: CAISPGTDPKETQYF.

This clonotype was counted between two and nine times. This chain links TRBV11-2 with TRBJ2-5; D is perhaps TRBD1 (7 bases). V lost 2 bases to trimming and J lost 4 bases, with 14 bases between them. Germline loops: CDR1 SGHAT, CDR2 FQNNGV. The CDR3 is 15 residues long. The chain's CDR3 is CASSLQGEVGETQYF. The CDR3 nucleotides are TGTGCCAGCAGCTTACAGGGGGAGGTAGGAGAGACCCAGTACTTC.

This clonotype was counted only a few times. The chain carries TRBV20-1 and TRBJ2-3; TRBD2 might be the D (6 bases). The CDR3 sequence is 15 residues long. V lost 2 bases to trimming and J lost 2 bases, with 14 bases between them. Germline V gives CDR1 DFQATT, CDR2 SNEGSKA (reference sequence). In DNA form, the CDR3 reads TGCAGTGCTAGAAGTTATCTAGCGTCCACAGATACGCAGTATTTT. Translating gives CSARSYLASTDTQYF.

This clonotype was found a few times. V and J are TRBV11-3 and TRBJ2-2; D uncertain. V dropped 2 bases and J dropped 6 bases, with 10 bases sitting between them. The CDR3 consists of 14 residues. CDR1 is SGHNT and CDR2 is YENEEA in the germline V gene. The chain's CDR3 is CASSLSGTAGELFF. In DNA, the CDR3 is TGTGCCAGCAGCTTAAGTGGAACAGCCGGGGAGCTGTTTTTT.